These T cell receptor beta chains were read from a single sample in a study of T-cell reconstitution after alpha-beta-depleted transplantation in children. TCRdb redid the calling of the PCR reads with MiXCR, one entry per CDR3 protein. The repertoire holds about 870,000 distinct CDR3 sequences, approximately 15% seen once, with approximately 5% in the top ten. The sample here was PBMCs, mostly from graft donor cells, taken 360 days after TCRalphabeta/CD19-depleted stem cell transplant. Every receptor here comes from a male patient between 5 and 17 years old who had a stem cell transplant for acute lymphoblastic leukemia, so the T cells may come from the graft donor. Both conserved end residues are part of each CDR3. The order of the fields is D gene, J gene, V gene, clone size, CDR3 DNA, CDR3 protein. D genes are given only for firm matches. Clone size appears in some rows only: once, few, many, or a class for an expanded clone.

>.|TRBJ2-2|TRBV5-1|.
TGCGCCAGCTCATACAGAACTAACACCGGGGAGCTGTTTTTT
CASSYRTNTGELFF
>.|TRBJ1-1|TRBV18|.
TGTGCCAGCTCCTTATCGGGTCCCCCGAACACTGAAGCTTTCTTT
CASSLSGPPNTEAFF
>.|TRBJ2-7|TRBV20-1|many
TGCAGTGCCACGGTACCCGCAGCCATCTACGAGCAGTACTTC
CSATVPAAIYEQYF
>.|TRBJ2-3|TRBV4-1|few
TGCGCCAGCAGCCAAGAACAGAGGCCTAGCACAGATACGCAGTATTTT
CASSQEQRPSTDTQYF
>.|TRBJ1-5|TRBV6-5|.
TGTGCCAGCAGCCCTATCATCGAACCCTATAGCAATCAGCCCCAGCATTTT
CASSPIIEPYSNQPQHF
>.|TRBJ2-1|TRBV11-2|few
TGTGCCAGCAGCTTAAATCCTCTCGGGATCACCCAGTCCTACAATGAGCAGTTCTTC
CASSLNPLGITQSYNEQFF
>.|TRBJ2-1|TRBV7-8|many
TGTGCCAGCAGCTTATCAGCTAGGACCAATGAGCAGTTCTTC
CASSLSARTNEQFF
>.|TRBJ2-2|TRBV29-1|.
TGCAGCGTTGATCTGGCGAGGAACACCGGGGAGCTGTTTTTT
CSVDLARNTGELFF
>.|TRBJ1-2|TRBV29-1|.
TGCAGCGTTGAAAGTGGGCGGGGTCACTATGGCTACACCTTC
CSVESGRGHYGYTF
>.|TRBJ2-1|TRBV7-8|few
TGTGCCAGCAGCTTAAATAGCGGCTACTACAATGAGCAGTTCTTC
CASSLNSGYYNEQFF
>.|TRBJ2-1|TRBV3-1|few
TGTGCCAGCAGCCAACGGGACCAAGGCCGCTGGGGCAATGAGCAGTTCTTC
CASSQRDQGRWGNEQFF
>TRBD1|TRBJ1-2|TRBV9|few
TGTGCCAGCAGCGACACAGGGGGTAACTATGGCTACACCTTC
CASSDTGGNYGYTF
>TRBD1|TRBJ2-5|TRBV9|few
TGTGCCAGCAGCAGCCGGGACAGGGGGCATGAGACCCAGTACTTC
CASSSRDRGHETQYF
>.|TRBJ2-1|TRBV29-1|many
TGCAGCGTTGTGAGCGGGCACTCCTACAATGAGCAGTTCTTC
CSVVSGHSYNEQFF
>TRBD1|TRBJ2-5|TRBV2|few
TGTGCCAGCAGCAAGACAGGGCTCCAAGAGACCCAGTACTTC
CASSKTGLQETQYF
>.|TRBJ2-3|TRBV12-3/TRBV12-4|many
TGTGCCAGCAGTTTAGGACTATTCACAGATACGCAGTATTTT
CASSLGLFTDTQYF
>.|TRBJ1-2|TRBV10-3|few
TGTGCCATCAGTGAGAGGTCAGGGTGGGACTATGGCTACACCTTC
CAISERSGWDYGYTF
>.|TRBJ2-7|TRBV5-5|many
TGTGCCAGCAGCTTTTACCCGGAAAGGGGGTCCTACGAGCAGTACTTC
CASSFYPERGSYEQYF
>TRBD1|TRBJ1-2|TRBV5-1|.
TGCGCCAGCAGCCTGCACAATTGGGCCTACTCGGGACAGGGGAACTATGGCTACACCTTC
CASSLHNWAYSGQGNYGYTF
>.|TRBJ2-2|TRBV18|.
TGTGCCAGCTCACCGGTCCCCAGGGGCGCGTACACCGGGGAGCTGTTTTTT
CASSPVPRGAYTGELFF
>.|TRBJ2-7|TRBV6-1|.
TGTGCCAGCAGGCGCCGGGGGGCATCCTACGAGCAGTACTTC
CASRRRGASYEQYF
>.|TRBJ2-1|TRBV4-1|few
TGCGCCAGCAGCCAAGGGGATGGCTCCTACAATGAGCAGTTCTTC
CASSQGDGSYNEQFF
>.|TRBJ1-6|TRBV6-6|few
TGTGCCAGCAGTTCCGGACGATTTTCACCCCTCCACTTT
CASSSGRFSPLHF
>.|TRBJ1-5|TRBV3-1|.
TGTGCCAGCAGCCTAGGAGGGTTCGGGACCTACAATCAGCCCCAGCATTTT
CASSLGGFGTYNQPQHF
>.|TRBJ2-1|TRBV5-6|.
TGTGCCAGCAGCTCACCGAATCCCTACAATGAGCAGTTCTTC
CASSSPNPYNEQFF
>TRBD1|TRBJ2-7|TRBV7-9|.
TGTGCCAGCAGCCCGGGGACAGCAGGCTACCAGCAGTACTTC
CASSPGTAGYQQYF
>TRBD2|TRBJ2-3|TRBV11-2|.
TGTGCCAGCAGCTTAAGGGTCAGGGGACTAGCGGGAGGAAGAGATACGCAGTATTTT
CASSLRVRGLAGGRDTQYF
>.|TRBJ2-4|TRBV7-9|.
TGTGCCAGCGGCTTCCCGGGGAGAGCCAAAAACATTCAGTACTTC
CASGFPGRAKNIQYF
>TRBD1|TRBJ2-7|TRBV4-2|.
TGTGCCAGCAGCCAAGACAGGGGGCAGGGCGAGCAGTACTTC
CASSQDRGQGEQYF
>.|TRBJ2-4|TRBV4-1|.
TGCGCCAGCAGCCAAGGGGAGCGTCTAGCCAAAAACATTCAGTACTTC
CASSQGERLAKNIQYF
>TRBD2|TRBJ2-7|TRBV6-1|many
TGTGCCAGCACCAGGACTAGCGGTACCTACGAGCAGTACTTC
CASTRTSGTYEQYF
>TRBD2|TRBJ2-2|TRBV29-1|.
TGCAGCGTTGATTTGTCACCCCTAGCGGGAGGGCACATAGCGAACACCGGGGAGCTGTTTTTT
CSVDLSPLAGGHIANTGELFF
>TRBD1|TRBJ2-2|TRBV7-3|few
TGTGCCAGCAGCTCTATCGGAGGGACAGGGAACACCGGGGAGCTGTTTTTT
CASSSIGGTGNTGELFF
>.|TRBJ2-6|TRBV29-1|.
TGCAGCGTGTCCAACCACAGATCTGGGGCCAACGTCCTGACTTTC
CSVSNHRSGANVLTF
>.|TRBJ1-5|TRBV7-8|.
TGTGCCAGCAGCTGGGGTTTCCCCTATAGCAATCAGCCCCAGCATTTT
CASSWGFPYSNQPQHF
>TRBD1|TRBJ2-7|TRBV5-1|.
TGCGCCAGCAGCACCGGACAGGGTCACGACGAGCAGTACTTC
CASSTGQGHDEQYF
>.|TRBJ2-6|TRBV29-1|many
TGCAGCGTTGAGACCCCTGGGAACTCTGGGGCCAACGTCCTGACTTTC
CSVETPGNSGANVLTF
>TRBD2|TRBJ2-7|TRBV4-1|few
TGCGCCAGCAGCTTTGCGATTCGACTAGCGGGAGCGGACGAGCAGTACTTC
CASSFAIRLAGADEQYF
>.|TRBJ1-1|TRBV12-3/TRBV12-4|few
TGTGCCAGCAGTTTAAATCAGAACACTGAAGCTTTCTTT
CASSLNQNTEAFF
>.|TRBJ1-1|TRBV5-1|few
TGCGCCAGCAAGGCGGACGAGAACACTGAAGCTTTCTTT
CASKADENTEAFF
>.|TRBJ1-1|TRBV7-9|many
TGTGCCAGCAGCTTAGACTTGACCGGGACTGAAGCTTTCTTT
CASSLDLTGTEAFF
>TRBD2|TRBJ2-1|TRBV28|few
TGTGCCAGCAGTTTGATTAGCGGGAGATGGGGTTACAATGAGCAGTTCTTC
CASSLISGRWGYNEQFF
>TRBD1|TRBJ1-1|TRBV5-1|.
TGCGCCAGCAGCTGGACAGGGGGTCAAGTGGACACTGAAGCTTTCTTT
CASSWTGGQVDTEAFF
>.|TRBJ2-5|TRBV2|.
TGTGCCAGTTTGCATAGAGGGCACCAAGAGACCCAGTACTTC
CASLHRGHQETQYF
>.|TRBJ2-7|TRBV14|.
TGTGCCAGCAGCCAGCAGGGGGGCGAGCAGTACTTC
CASSQQGGEQYF
>.|TRBJ2-5|TRBV30|.
TGTGCCTGGAGTACCGTAGGGGGAGGGACCCAGTACTTC
CAWSTVGGGTQYF
>TRBD2|TRBJ2-7|TRBV6-2/TRBV6-3|.
TGTGCCAGCAGTTATATTCCAGGACTAGAAATTTTCCACGAGCAGTACTTC
CASSYIPGLEIFHEQYF
>.|TRBJ2-1|TRBV5-1|many
TGCGCCAGCAGCTACGACAGTTACAATGAGCAGTTCTTC
CASSYDSYNEQFF
>.|TRBJ2-5|TRBV2|once
TGTGCCAGCAGCCCCTCCCCCGGGGAGACCCAGTACTTC
CASSPSPGETQYF
>TRBD2|TRBJ2-7|TRBV7-6|.
TGTGCCAGCAGCTTAGTATTAGCGGGAGGGATGCACGAGCAGTACTTC
CASSLVLAGGMHEQYF
>.|TRBJ2-7|TRBV5-1|.
TGCGCCAGCAGACCCCGTTACGGGGTACGGTACGAGCAGTACTTC
CASRPRYGVRYEQYF
>TRBD1|TRBJ2-3|TRBV9|few
TGTGCCAGCAGCCCCCGGGACAGGGTCTTTTCCCGAGATACGCAGTATTTT
CASSPRDRVFSRDTQYF